This note documents a single T cell receptor beta chain sequence. The data derive from a study of cytotoxic CD8 clonotypes in ibrutinib-treated CLL. Profiling relied on immunoSEQ multiplex PCR, and the TCRdb table lists in-frame clones only, not all of them. The table shows about 160,000 clones, with more than 75% occurring only once. The source was PBMCs, collected after 12 months of ibrutinib treatment. The sequence derives from a human donor with chronic lymphocytic leukemia.

CDR3 DNA sequence: TGTGCCAGCAGAAATAAGGGGGCTTTCTTT. Its protein product is CASRNKGAFF. The chain couples TRBV6-6 to TRBJ1-1; tentatively, D is TRBD1 (5 bases). The CDR3 has 10 amino acids. The germline gives CDR1 MNHNY, CDR2 SVGAGI (reference sequence). Trimming stripped 6 bases from V and 11 bases from J, with 10 bases between.